A single sample gave rise to the 13 T cell receptor beta chains below, sequenced in a study of identical twins. TCRdb called the 5' RACE reads again in MiXCR, with one record for every CDR3 protein. The sample yields some 500,000 distinct CDR3 sequences, 7.5% to 10% seen once. The same specimen was also included in a second study, on yellow fever vaccine responses in identical twins.

Sequencing was carried out using PBMCs. The source of these receptors is a woman aged 18-30 years in good health.

This clonotype was seen at least ten times. The V gene is TRBV9, the J gene TRBJ2-7; tentatively, D is TRBD1 (6 bases). Per germline, CDR1 SGDLS and CDR2 YYNGEE. The V end lost 0 bases, the J end lost 3 bases, and 10 bases lay between the germline ends. The CDR3 is 14 amino acids. This CDR3 reads CASSVGDNLYEQYF. The DNA of the CDR3 is TGTGCCAGCAGCGTAGGGGACAACCTCTACGAGCAGTACTTC.

This clonotype has a handful of counts. The chain has TRBV7-8 and TRBJ1-2; tentative D call: TRBD1 (6 bases). Germline-derived CDR1 and CDR2 are SGHVS and FQNEAQ. The V and J ends lost 5 bases and 4 bases respectively, with 11 bases between them. This CDR3 has 13 residues. The CDR3 spells CASSPRGSYGYTF. The CDR3 DNA sequence: TGTGCCAGCAGCCCCAGGGGTTCCTATGGCTACACCTTC.

The rearrangement joins TRBV19 to TRBJ2-7, with 11 bases that match TRBD2. This CDR3 has 14 residues. Per the germline V gene, CDR1 is LNHDA and CDR2 is SQIVND (reference sequence). The V and J ends lost 7 bases and 2 bases, in that order; junction bases with no gene match: 4. The CDR3 DNA sequence: TGTGCCAGTATCATAGCGGGAGGGACCTACGAGCAGTACTTC. Translation: CASIIAGGTYEQYF.

V gene TRBV6-1 combines with J gene TRBJ2-5, with TRBD2 as a possible D gene (6 bases). The CDR3 totals 14 residues. Between the trimmed V and J ends, which lost 5 bases and 7 bases, there was a span of 17 bases. The germline gives CDR1 MNHNS, CDR2 SASEGT. CDR3 sequence: CASSPSGGDGTQYF. The CDR3 bases are TGTGCCAGCAGTCCCAGTGGAGGGGACGGGACCCAGTACTTC.

This chain uses TRBV7-9 with TRBJ2-5; D might be TRBD1 (7 bases). Trimming removed 5 bases from V and 2 bases from J, with 12 bases in between. The length of the CDR3 is 14 residues. In germline, CDR1 is SEHNR, CDR2 FQNEAQ (reference sequence). The CDR3 here is CASSRRGTQETQYF. CDR3 DNA sequence: TGTGCCAGCAGCCGCAGGGGGACTCAAGAGACCCAGTACTTC.

V and J are TRBV7-6 and TRBJ2-3; 13 bases agree with TRBD2. V shed 5 bases and J 2 bases; nucleotides not matched to a gene: 16. The length of the CDR3 is 20 residues. The germline V gene encodes CDR1 SGHVS and CDR2 FNYEAQ. CDR3 sequence (DNA): TGTGCCAGCAGCCCAGCGGGACTAGCGGGGCGACCACGGAACACAGATACGCAGTATTTT. Amino acids: CASSPAGLAGRPRNTDTQYF.

In this sample, this clonotype turned up many times. The chain couples TRBV6-5 to TRBJ2-3; unclear D gene. Germline loops: CDR1 MNHEY, CDR2 SVGAGI. The V end lost 6 bases, the J end lost 2 bases, and 6 bases lay between the germline ends. The CDR3 spans 12 residues. CDR3 region: CASSDTTDTQYF. As DNA, the CDR3 is TGTGCCAGCAGCGACACCACAGATACGCAGTATTTT.

The chain links TRBV6-2 or TRBV6-3 to TRBJ2-7; 9 positions match TRBD1. The CDR3 is made up of 15 amino acids. Germline assignment: CDR1 MNHEY and CDR2 SVGEGT. V lost 4 bases, J lost 5 bases, and 9 bases stayed unmatched. Here the CDR3 DNA reads TGTGCCAGCAGTTCCCGGGACAGGGTTTTTAACGAGCAGTACTTC. Amino acid sequence: CASSSRDRVFNEQYF.

The chain recombines TRBV11-2 with TRBJ2-7; 7 bases map to TRBD1. Germline CDR1 and CDR2: SGHAT and FQNNGV. CDR3 length: 18 residues. With 3 bases clipped from V and 9 bases from J, the junction kept 23 bases outside the gene matches. Written as DNA, the CDR3 is TGTGCCAGCAGCTTGGGAACAGATGGGGACAGTCTCCCCTGTGGGCAGTACTTC. Protein: CASSLGTDGDSLPCGQYF.

This clonotype was counted only a few times. The CDR3 DNA reads TGTGCCAGCAGCTTGAGGAGACAGGTAGAGACACTCTACGAGCAGTACTTC. It codes for CASSLRRQVETLYEQYF. The chain links TRBV11-2 to TRBJ2-7; D may be TRBD1 (6 bases). V lost 3 bases, J lost 3 bases, and 21 bases lay in between. The CDR3 has 17 amino acids. CDR1 is SGHAT, CDR2 FQNNGV, per germline.

This clonotype was found a few times. The chain carries TRBV9 and TRBJ2-2; the D gene is possibly TRBD1 (5 bases). The V end was cut by 0 bases, the J end by 5 bases, with 11 bases between. The CDR3 has 15 amino acids. Germline CDR1 SGDLS, CDR2 YYNGEE. The CDR3 DNA sequence: TGTGCCAGCAGCGTAGTCGGAAAGGGGACCGGGGAGCTGTTTTTT. Translation: CASSVVGKGTGELFF. The whole variable domain, remainder taken from reference TRBV9 and TRBJ2-2, is DSGVTQTPKHLITATGQRVTLRCSPRSGDLSVYWYQQSLDQGLQFLIQYYNGEERAKGNILERFSAQQFPDLHSELNLSSLELGDSALYFCASSVVGKGTGELFFGEGSRLTVL.

This clonotype was detected a few times. The chain recombines TRBV27 with TRBJ2-1; 10 bases are a match to TRBD2. J lost 5 bases, V lost 5 bases, and 18 bases had no gene match. CDR1 is MNHEY, CDR2 SMNVEV, per germline (reference sequence). The CDR3 contains 19 residues. CDR3 in amino acids: CASSQSTSGKYTVNNEQFF. CDR3 in DNA: TGTGCCAGCAGTCAGAGTACTAGCGGGAAATACACCGTGAACAATGAGCAGTTCTTC.

V gene TRBV11-3 combines with J gene TRBJ2-3; 14 bases map to TRBD2. The ends lost 5 bases at V and 4 bases at J; junction bases unmatched: 8. The CDR3 contains 17 residues. Germline V lookup: CDR1 SGHNT, CDR2 YENEEA. The CDR3 sequence is CASSVRTSGGFSDTQYF. The CDR3 DNA follows: TGTGCCAGCAGCGTCCGGACTAGCGGGGGGTTCTCAGATACGCAGTATTTT.